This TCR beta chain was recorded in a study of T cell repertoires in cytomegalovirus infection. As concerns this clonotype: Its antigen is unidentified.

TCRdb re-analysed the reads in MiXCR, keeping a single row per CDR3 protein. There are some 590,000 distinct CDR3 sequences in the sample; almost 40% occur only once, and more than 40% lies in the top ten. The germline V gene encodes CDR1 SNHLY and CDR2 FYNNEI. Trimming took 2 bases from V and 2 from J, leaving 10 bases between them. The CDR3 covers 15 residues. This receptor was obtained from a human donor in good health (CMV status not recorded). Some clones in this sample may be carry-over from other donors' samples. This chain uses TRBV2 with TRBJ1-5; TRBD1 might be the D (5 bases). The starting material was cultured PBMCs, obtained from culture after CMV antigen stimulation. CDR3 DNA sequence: TGTGCCAGCAGTGAATGGGGGGGAGGCAATCAGCCCCAGCATTTT. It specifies CASSEWGGGNQPQHF.